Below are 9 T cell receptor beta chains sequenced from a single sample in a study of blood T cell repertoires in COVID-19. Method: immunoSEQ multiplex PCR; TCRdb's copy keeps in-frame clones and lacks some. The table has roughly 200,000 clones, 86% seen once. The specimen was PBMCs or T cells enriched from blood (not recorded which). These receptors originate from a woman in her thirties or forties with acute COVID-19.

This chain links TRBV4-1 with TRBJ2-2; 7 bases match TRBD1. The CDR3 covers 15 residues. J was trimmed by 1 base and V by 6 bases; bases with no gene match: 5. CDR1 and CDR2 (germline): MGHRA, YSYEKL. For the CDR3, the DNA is TGCGCCAGCAGGAATGACAGGGTGAACACCGGGGAGCTGTTTTTT. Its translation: CASRNDRVNTGELFF.

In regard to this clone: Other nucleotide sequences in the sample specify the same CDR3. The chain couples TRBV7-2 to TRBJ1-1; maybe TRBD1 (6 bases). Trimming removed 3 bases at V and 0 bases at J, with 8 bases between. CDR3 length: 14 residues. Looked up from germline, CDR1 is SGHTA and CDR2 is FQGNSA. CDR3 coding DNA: TGTGCCAGCAGCTTGGGACATCTGAACACTGAAGCTTTCTTT. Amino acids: CASSLGHLNTEAFF.

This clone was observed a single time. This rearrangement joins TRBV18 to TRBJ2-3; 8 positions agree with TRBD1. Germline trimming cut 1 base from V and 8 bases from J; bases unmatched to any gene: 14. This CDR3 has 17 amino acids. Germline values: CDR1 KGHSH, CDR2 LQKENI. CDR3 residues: CASSPLVQGDRRTTQYF. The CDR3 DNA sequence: TGTGCCAGCTCACCACTTGTACAGGGGGACCGACGTACTACGCAGTATTTT.

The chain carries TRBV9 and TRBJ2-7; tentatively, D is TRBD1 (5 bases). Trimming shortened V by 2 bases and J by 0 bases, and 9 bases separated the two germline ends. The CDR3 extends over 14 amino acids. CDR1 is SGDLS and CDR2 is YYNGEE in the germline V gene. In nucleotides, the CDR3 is TGTGCCAGCAGCGTGCGACAGAGCTCCTACGAGCAGTACTTC. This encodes CASSVRQSSYEQYF.

The CDR3 region is CASSLTGGFGYTF. In DNA, the CDR3 is TGTGCCAGCAGTCTTACAGGGGGGTTTGGCTACACCTTC. This chain connects TRBV3-1 (or the pseudogene TRBV3-2) to TRBJ1-2; 8 bases match TRBD1. Germline V gives CDR1 LGHDT, CDR2 YNNKEL (reference sequence). This CDR3 contains 13 residues. V shed 6 bases and J 7 bases; nucleotides not matched to a gene: 7.

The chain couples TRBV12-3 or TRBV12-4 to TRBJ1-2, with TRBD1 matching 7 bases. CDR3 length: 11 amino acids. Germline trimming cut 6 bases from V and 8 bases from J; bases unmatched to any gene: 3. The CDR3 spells CASSTRGGYTF. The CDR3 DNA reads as TGTGCCAGCAGCACCAGGGGGGGCTACACCTTC.

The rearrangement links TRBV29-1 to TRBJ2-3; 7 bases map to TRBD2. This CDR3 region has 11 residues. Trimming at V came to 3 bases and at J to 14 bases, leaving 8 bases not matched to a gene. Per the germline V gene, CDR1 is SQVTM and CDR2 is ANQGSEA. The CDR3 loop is CSVDIMGGRYF. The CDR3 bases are TGCAGCGTTGATATCATGGGAGGGCGGTATTTT.

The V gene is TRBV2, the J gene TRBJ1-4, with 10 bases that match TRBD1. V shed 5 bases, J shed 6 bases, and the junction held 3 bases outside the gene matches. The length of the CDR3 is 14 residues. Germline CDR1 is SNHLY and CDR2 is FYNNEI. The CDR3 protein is CASSSGTGDEKLFF. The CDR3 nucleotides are TGTGCCAGCAGTTCCGGGACAGGGGATGAAAAACTGTTTTTT.

CDR3 nucleotides: TGTGCCAGCAGCGGGGACAGGGGGAACACTGAAGCTTTCTTT. This translates into CASSGDRGNTEAFF. The chain recombines TRBV9 with TRBJ1-1; 10 bases fit TRBD1. The CDR3 sequence is 14 residues long. Germline CDR1 and CDR2: SGDLS and YYNGEE. Trimming at V came to 3 bases and at J to 1 base, leaving 0 bases not matched to a gene.